The TCR beta chain described here comes from a study of molecular identifiers for immune sequencing clone quantification. CD8+CD4-CCR7+CD45RA+ sorting gave the naive CD8 T cells. At least ten counts were recorded for this clonotype. With listed TCR primers and previously described methods, bulk TCR libraries were prepared. TCRdb independently ran MiXCR on the PCR reads; one entry per CDR3 protein. The sample lists roughly 50,000 distinct CDR3 sequences, 25% occurring once. Trimming cost V 5 bases and J 5 bases; bases outside gene matches: 5. This CDR3 spans 15 amino acids. From germline, CDR1 is SGHVS and CDR2 FNYEAQ.

The receptor was derived from a human donor in good health. Some libraries in this study had Jurkat cell RNA spiked in. Sequencing input: naive CD8+ T cells from blood, with Jurkat cell RNA spiked in. The subset here: FACS-sorted CD8+CD4-CCR7+CD45RA+ naive T cells. The gene calls are TRBV7-6 and TRBJ2-3; 12 nucleotides align to TRBD2. CDR3 nucleotide sequence: TGTGCCAGCAGCCACCTAGCGGGGGGGCTAGATACGCAGTATTTT. It is translated as CASSHLAGGLDTQYF.